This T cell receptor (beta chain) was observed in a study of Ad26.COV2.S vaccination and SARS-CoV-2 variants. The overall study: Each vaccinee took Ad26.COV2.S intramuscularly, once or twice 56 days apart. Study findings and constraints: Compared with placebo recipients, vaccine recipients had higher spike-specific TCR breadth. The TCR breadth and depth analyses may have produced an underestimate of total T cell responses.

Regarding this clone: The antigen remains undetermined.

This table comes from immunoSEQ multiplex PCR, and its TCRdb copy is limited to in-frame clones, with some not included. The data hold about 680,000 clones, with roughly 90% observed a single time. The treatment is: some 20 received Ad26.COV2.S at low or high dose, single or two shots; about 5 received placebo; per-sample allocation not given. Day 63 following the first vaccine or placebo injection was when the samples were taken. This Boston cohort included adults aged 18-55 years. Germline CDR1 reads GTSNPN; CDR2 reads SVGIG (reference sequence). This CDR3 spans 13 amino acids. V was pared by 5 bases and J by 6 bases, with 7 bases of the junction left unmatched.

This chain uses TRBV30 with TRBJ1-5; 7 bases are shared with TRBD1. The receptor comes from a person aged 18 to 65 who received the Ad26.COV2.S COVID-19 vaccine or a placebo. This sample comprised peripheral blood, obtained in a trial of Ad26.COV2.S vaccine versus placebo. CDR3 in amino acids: CAWAGTDFQPQHF. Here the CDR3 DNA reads TGTGCCTGGGCCGGGACAGACTTTCAGCCCCAGCATTTT.